The rows below give T cell receptor beta chains drawn from one sample of a study of shared clonotypes between healthy human individuals. Profiled with immunoSEQ multiplex PCR; TCRdb holds only in-frame clones, not every one. The sample yields roughly 1.5 million clones, 95% to 99% seen once. The material sequenced was naive CD4+ T cells sorted from blood. The receptors shown here come from a man aged 25 to 40 in good health. The CDR3 runs from the conserved cysteine through the conserved F or W. The D gene is left open where the match is weak. The size of a clone is reported for some rows only, either as once, few or many, or as a class for expanded clones.

cdr3_aa,cdr3_nt,clone_size,d_call,cdr3_length,v_call,j_call
CASSSTRTSGSSYNEQFF,TGTGCCAGCAGCTCAACACGGACTAGCGGGAGCTCCTACAATGAGCAGTTCTTC,once,TRBD2,18,TRBV7-9,TRBJ2-1
CASSIHYNEQFF,TGTGCCAGTAGTATTCACTACAATGAGCAGTTCTTC,NA,NA,12,TRBV19,TRBJ2-1
CATSTSGSYNEQFF,TGTGCCACCAGCACCTCCGGCTCCTACAATGAGCAGTTCTTC,NA,NA,14,TRBV15,TRBJ2-1
CASSLGAGAITDTQYF,TGCGCCAGCAGCTTGGGCGCGGGGGCCATCACAGATACGCAGTATTTT,NA,NA,16,TRBV5-1,TRBJ2-3
CASSLGSTLSEQYF,TGTGCCAGCAGCTTGGGCTCCACACTTAGCGAGCAGTACTTC,NA,NA,14,TRBV7-2,TRBJ2-7
CASSLGTVNQPQHF,TGTGCCAGCTCACTCGGGACAGTGAATCAGCCCCAGCATTTT,NA,TRBD1,14,TRBV18,TRBJ1-5
CASSLQPGLFYEQYF,TGTGCCAGCAGCCTACAACCGGGACTCTTCTACGAGCAGTACTTC,NA,NA,15,TRBV7-6,TRBJ2-7
CASSRGTPQFF,TGTGCCAGCAGCCGAGGGACACCCCAGTTCTTC,NA,NA,11,TRBV7-9,TRBJ2-1
CASSLGAGVNTEAFF,TGTGCCAGCAGCTTGGGGGCAGGAGTGAACACTGAAGCTTTCTTT,NA,NA,15,TRBV5-6,TRBJ1-1
CASSTPDRTYEQYF,TGTGCCAGCAGTACCCCTGACAGAACCTACGAGCAGTACTTC,NA,NA,14,TRBV28,TRBJ2-7
CASSLPTSGRPDTQYF,TGTGCCAGCAGTTTACCAACTAGCGGGCGCCCAGATACGCAGTATTTT,once,TRBD2,16,TRBV28,TRBJ2-3
CASSIEGLAYNEQFF,TGTGCCAGTAGTATAGAGGGACTAGCGTACAATGAGCAGTTCTTC,NA,TRBD2,15,TRBV19,TRBJ2-1
CASSFDRSYGYTF,TGTGCCAGCAGCTTCGATCGGAGCTATGGCTACACCTTC,NA,NA,13,TRBV28,TRBJ1-2
CASSLDWVRGYTF,TGTGCCAGCAGCTTGGATTGGGTGAGAGGCTACACCTTC,NA,NA,13,TRBV5-4,TRBJ1-2
CASSFGGRPYNEQFF,TGTGCCAGCAGCTTCGGCGGGAGACCCTACAATGAGCAGTTCTTC,NA,TRBD2,15,TRBV27,TRBJ2-1
CASSLGGTTSPWGNEQFF,TGTGCCAGCAGCTTAGGCGGAACGACTAGCCCGTGGGGCAATGAGCAGTTCTTC,NA,TRBD2,18,TRBV11-2,TRBJ2-1
CASRVASGRVSYEQYF,TGCGCCAGCAGAGTGGCTAGCGGGAGGGTTTCCTACGAGCAGTACTTC,NA,TRBD2,16,TRBV10-2,TRBJ2-7
CASSEDSPTEAFF,TGTGCCAGCAGCGAGGACTCCCCCACTGAAGCTTTCTTT,NA,NA,13,TRBV7-9,TRBJ1-1
CASRTGSFSLAGNIQYF,TGTGCCAGCAGGACAGGATCTTTCTCCTTGGCGGGGAACATTCAGTACTTC,NA,NA,17,TRBV28,TRBJ2-4
CASSPWTGRNTEAFF,TGTGCCAGCAGCCCCTGGACAGGGCGGAACACTGAAGCTTTCTTT,NA,TRBD1,15,TRBV7-9,TRBJ1-1
CASSALVELFF,TGTGCCAGCAGCGCGCTCGTGGAGCTGTTTTTT,NA,NA,11,TRBV5-5,TRBJ2-2
CASSLDIGATEAFF,TGCGCCAGCAGCTTGGATATAGGGGCCACTGAAGCTTTCTTT,NA,NA,14,TRBV5-1,TRBJ1-1
CASTRNSGSVHEQYF,TGTGCCAGCACCCGAAATAGCGGGAGCGTCCACGAGCAGTACTTC,NA,TRBD2,15,TRBV7-9,TRBJ2-7
CASSPTSHEQFF,TGTGCCAGTAGCCCGACGAGTCATGAGCAGTTCTTC,NA,NA,12,TRBV19,TRBJ2-1
CATSSRLAGGLGEQFF,TGTGCCACCAGCAGTCGACTAGCGGGAGGCCTCGGCGAGCAGTTCTTC,once,TRBD2,16,TRBV15,TRBJ2-1
CASSRLSGSNTGELFF,TGTGCCAGCAGTCGACTATCGGGATCGAACACCGGGGAGCTGTTTTTT,NA,NA,16,TRBV27,TRBJ2-2
CASRHTGRGRITDTQYF,TGTGCCAGCAGGCATACAGGCAGGGGGCGCATTACAGATACGCAGTATTTT,NA,TRBD1,17,TRBV28,TRBJ2-3
CASSYSGGQGYGYTF,TGTGCCAGCAGTTACTCGGGGGGGCAGGGCTATGGCTACACCTTC,NA,NA,15,TRBV6-5,TRBJ1-2